This passage covers 27 T cell receptor beta chains from one sample sequenced in a study of cytomegalovirus exposure and HLA in healthy donors. The PCR was carried out with 60 Vbeta primers and 13 Jbeta primers. Sequencing used immunoSEQ multiplex PCR; TCRdb keeps in-frame clones, though not all of them. The sample yields 100,000 to 150,000 clones, over 75% seen once. Sequencing input: PBMCs. The source of these receptors is a male donor in good health and CMV-seropositive.

This chain links TRBV11-2 with TRBJ1-2; no firm D call. The CDR3 length is 12 residues. Germline V gene data show CDR1 as SGHAT and CDR2 as FQNNGV. The V and J ends lost 2 bases and 8 bases respectively, with 9 bases between them. The CDR3 protein is CASSLSREGYTF. CDR3 DNA sequence: TGTGCCAGCAGCTTATCCCGAGAGGGCTACACCTTC. The full variable domain, its missing parts supplied by reference TRBV11-2 and TRBJ1-2, is EAGVAQSPRYKIIEKRQSVAFWCNPISGHATLYWYQQILGQGPKLLIQFQNNGVVDDSQLPKDRFSAERLKGVDSTLKIQPAKLEDSAVYLCASSLSREGYTFGSGTRLTVV.

The rearrangement joins TRBV5-1 to TRBJ2-7; 8 bases fit TRBD2. With 2 bases clipped from V and 3 bases from J, the junction kept 7 bases outside the gene matches. The germline V gene has CDR1 SGHRS and CDR2 YFSETQ. The CDR3 consists of 15 residues. CDR3 loop: CASSFIGGGFYEQYF. The CDR3 region has the DNA TGCGCCAGCAGCTTCATCGGGGGGGGATTCTACGAGCAGTACTTC.

The rearrangement joins TRBV27 to TRBJ2-2; D gene unclear. The V and J ends lost 6 bases and 2 bases respectively, with 4 bases between them. Germline lookup yields CDR1 MNHEY and CDR2 SMNVEV (reference sequence). The CDR3 runs to 12 residues. CDR3 loop: CASSFNTGELFF. The CDR3 DNA sequence: TGTGCCAGCAGCTTCAACACCGGGGAGCTGTTTTTT.

The chain is built from TRBV19 and TRBJ1-5; D not certain. V was clipped by 3 bases and J by 4 bases, with 10 bases between them. Germline lookup yields CDR1 LNHDA and CDR2 SQIVND (reference sequence). This CDR3 region has 14 residues. The CDR3 loop reads CASSIRGGNQPQHF. CDR3 sequence (DNA): TGTGCCAGTAGTATTCGGGGAGGGAATCAGCCCCAGCATTTT.

The rearrangement links TRBV28 to TRBJ1-5, with TRBD1 matching over 11 bases. Germline V lookup: CDR1 MDHEN, CDR2 SYDVKM. The CDR3 contains 15 residues. The J segment lost 7 bases and the V segment lost 6 bases, leaving 8 bases of the junction unmatched. CDR3 sequence (DNA): TGTGCCAGCAGAACCGGACAGGGGGCCGGCCAGCCCCAGCATTTT. It encodes CASRTGQGAGQPQHF.

This clone was counted a single time. The gene calls are TRBV5-1 and TRBJ1-1; possible D gene TRBD1, 6 bases. Germline CDR1 reads SGHRS; CDR2 reads YFSETQ. CDR3 size: 14 residues. The germline V and J ends were trimmed by 0 bases and 5 bases, with 11 bases remaining between them. The CDR3 nucleotides read TGCGCCAGCAGCTTGGTTACTCAGGGGACTGAAGCTTTCTTT. Residues: CASSLVTQGTEAFF. The entire variable domain, with the rest obtained from reference TRBV5-1 and TRBJ1-1, is as follows: KAGVTQTPRYLIKTRGQQVTLSCSPISGHRSVSWYQQTPGQGLQFLFEYFSETQRNKGNFPGRFSGRQFSNSRSEMNVSTLELGDSALYLCASSLVTQGTEAFFGQGTRLTVV.

In its sample, this clone was seen once. The V call is TRBV18, the J call TRBJ1-3; tentative D call: TRBD1 (5 bases). The V end lost 3 bases, the J end lost 4 bases, and 13 bases lay between the germline ends. The CDR3 loop spans 15 amino acids. CDR1 and CDR2 from the germline V gene are KGHSH and LQKENI. In DNA, the CDR3 is TGTGCCAGCTCACCTCTAGACAGAAGAGGAAACACCATATATTTT. It specifies CASSPLDRRGNTIYF.

This clone is a singleton in its sample. The CDR3 region has the DNA TGTGCCAGCAGCTTAGGGGACAGTTTCTACGAGCAGTACTTC. Translation: CASSLGDSFYEQYF. This chain joins TRBV7-2 and TRBJ2-7; 7 nucleotides line up with TRBD1. CDR1 and CDR2 from the germline V gene are SGHTA and FQGNSA. The V gene end was trimmed by 1 base and the J gene end by 3 bases; junction bases not matched to a gene: 3. The CDR3 contains 14 residues.

This clone was counted a single time. The chain is built from TRBV12-5 and TRBJ1-1; the D is unclear. This CDR3 comprises 12 residues. V dropped 5 bases and J dropped 7 bases, with 11 bases sitting between them. Germline V gene data show CDR1 as LGHNT and CDR2 as FRNRAP. CDR3: CASGLNLNEAFF. The DNA for the CDR3 is TGTGCTAGTGGTCTCAACTTAAATGAAGCTTTCTTT.

This clone was found once. This chain uses TRBV19 with TRBJ2-7; D is unclear. The CDR3 contains 16 residues. Germline V lookup: CDR1 LNHDA, CDR2 SQIVND (reference sequence). The V gene lost 3 bases and the J gene lost 4 bases, with 19 bases spanning the gap. CDR3 protein: CASSINAGAVSYEQYF. CDR3 coding DNA: TGTGCCAGTAGTATTAATGCCGGCGCGGTATCGTACGAGCAGTACTTC.

The chain couples TRBV7-2 to TRBJ1-6; 9 positions agree with TRBD1. CDR1 and CDR2 from the germline V gene are SGHTA and FQGNSA. With 5 bases clipped from V and 10 bases from J, the junction kept 6 bases outside the gene matches. The CDR3 is 14 residues long. In DNA, the CDR3 is TGTGCCAGCAGCCTGACAGGGGGTGGGTCACCCCTCCACTTT. It yields the protein CASSLTGGGSPLHF.

This chain uses TRBV7-2 with TRBJ2-7; 7 bases fit TRBD2. In germline, CDR1 is SGHTA, CDR2 FQGNSA. The CDR3 contains 14 residues. Unmatched junction bases numbered 6, after V lost 5 bases and J lost 2 bases. The CDR3 DNA reads TGTGCCAGCAGCATCCTAGCGGAAGCCTACGAGCAGTACTTC. It codes for CASSILAEAYEQYF.

The chain carries TRBV9 and TRBJ2-7, with a possible D match to TRBD2 (6 bases). V was clipped by 2 bases and J by 6 bases, with 15 bases between them. The CDR3 has 14 residues. Germline CDR1 and CDR2: SGDLS and YYNGEE. The CDR3 reads CASSVRDSFAEQYF. The DNA of the CDR3 is TGTGCCAGCAGCGTCCGGGACTCCTTCGCCGAGCAGTACTTC.

The chain has TRBV29-1 and TRBJ2-7, with 7 bases fitting TRBD1. The CDR3 loop spans 12 amino acids. Germline CDR1 and CDR2: SQVTM and ANQGSEA. The V and J ends lost 4 bases and 4 bases, in that order; junction bases with no gene match: 4. CDR3 sequence (DNA): TGCAGCGTTGTTTTCAGGGGGTACGAGCAGTACTTC. Translated, it gives CSVVFRGYEQYF.

CDR3 nucleotide sequence: TGTGCCAGCAGCACCCGGACAGGGGGAGGAGAGACCCAGTACTTC. This encodes CASSTRTGGGETQYF. V is TRBV7-2 and J is TRBJ2-5, with TRBD1 matching 10 bases. Unmatched junction bases numbered 7, after V lost 5 bases and J lost 4 bases. The CDR3 contains 15 residues. Germline V gene data show CDR1 as SGHTA and CDR2 as FQGNSA.

This clone was recorded once. The CDR3 loop reads CASSLNAGQSYEQYF. The CDR3 DNA reads TGCGCCAGCAGCTTGAACGCAGGTCAATCCTACGAGCAGTACTTC. This chain joins TRBV5-1 and TRBJ2-7; D call uncertain. Trimming cost V 1 base and J 1 base, with 12 bases left between them. Per germline, CDR1 SGHRS and CDR2 YFSETQ. This CDR3 comprises 15 residues.

V is TRBV15 and J is TRBJ1-5; no firm D call. Trimming left V 6 bases short and J 3 bases short, with 12 bases between. Germline assignment: CDR1 LNHNV and CDR2 YYDKDF (reference sequence). The CDR3 runs 14 residues. In nucleotides, the CDR3 is TGTGCCACCAGTTTGAACCGGTACAATCAGCCCCAGCATTTT. Its protein is CATSLNRYNQPQHF.

This chain joins TRBV7-2 and TRBJ1-6; 8 nucleotides agree with TRBD1. V shed 2 bases and J 0 bases; nucleotides not matched to a gene: 6. The CDR3 runs 18 residues. Germline V lookup: CDR1 SGHTA, CDR2 FQGNSA. The CDR3 loop is CASSLIWTGSSYNSPLHF. The CDR3 DNA reads TGTGCCAGCAGCTTAATCTGGACAGGGAGCTCCTATAATTCACCCCTCCACTTT. The whole variable domain, filled in from reference TRBV7-2 and TRBJ1-6, reads GAGVSQSPSNKVTEKGKDVELRCDPISGHTALYWYRQSLGQGLEFLIYFQGNSAPDKSGLPSDRFSAERTGGSVSTLTIQRTQQEDSAVYLCASSLIWTGSSYNSPLHFGNGTRLTVT.

The CDR3 DNA reads TGTGCCAGCAGTTGGTCCTTCGGGAAGGAAGAAGCTTTCTTT. Its protein product is CASSWSFGKEEAFF. The V gene is TRBV6-1, the J gene TRBJ1-1; unclear D gene. Germline-derived CDR1 and CDR2 are MNHNS and SASEGT. The ends were cut back, 5 bases at V and 8 bases at J, with 18 bases in the middle. The CDR3 has 14 residues.

The V and J genes are TRBV7-6 and TRBJ2-7, with 10 nucleotides matching TRBD1. Germline V gene data show CDR1 as SGHVS and CDR2 as FNYEAQ. The J segment lost 2 bases and the V segment lost 0 bases, leaving 1 base of the junction unmatched. This CDR3 comprises 15 residues. The CDR3 loop is CASSLAGTGAYEQYF. The CDR3 DNA follows: TGTGCCAGCAGCTTAGCCGGGACAGGGGCCTACGAGCAGTACTTC.

The genes are TRBV6-1 and TRBJ1-5; 9 bases are a match to TRBD1. With 1 base clipped from V and 3 bases from J, the junction kept 1 base outside the gene matches. Germline V CDR1 and CDR2: MNHNS, SASEGT. This CDR3 region has 15 residues. The CDR3 bases are TGTGCCAGCAGTGAAGGACAGGGGGACAATCAGCCCCAGCATTTT. Amino acids: CASSEGQGDNQPQHF.

The chain links TRBV28 to TRBJ2-1; 7 bases match TRBD1. The CDR3 covers 16 residues. Germline V lookup: CDR1 MDHEN, CDR2 SYDVKM. V shed 6 bases and J 3 bases; nucleotides not matched to a gene: 11. CDR3 in DNA: TGTGCCAGCAGCCCCGGGGACAGTACTTTCTACAATGAGCAGTTCTTC. It translates to CASSPGDSTFYNEQFF.

This clone was seen a few times. The V gene is TRBV5-5, the J gene TRBJ2-1; 12 bases fit TRBD1. V shed 4 bases and J 10 bases; nucleotides not matched to a gene: 9. Germline CDR1 SGHKS, CDR2 YYEKEE (reference sequence). This CDR3 is built from 15 residues. CDR3 protein: CASSPPGQGAREQFF. The CDR3 coding sequence is TGTGCCAGCAGCCCGCCGGGACAGGGGGCTAGAGAGCAGTTCTTC.

J is TRBJ2-4 and V is TRBV28; a weak D match, TRBD1 (7 bases). V gave up 3 bases and J gave up 5 bases, with 14 bases separating them. Germline V gives CDR1 MDHEN, CDR2 SYDVKM. CDR3 length equals 15 residues. The CDR3 protein is CASSFRGAGENIQYF. CDR3 DNA: TGTGCCAGCAGTTTCAGGGGGGCTGGGGAAAACATTCAGTACTTC. Based on the CDR3 plus reference TRBV28 and TRBJ2-4, the full variable domain is DVKVTQSSRYLVKRTGEKVFLECVQDMDHENMFWYRQDPGLGLRLIYFSYDVKMKEKGDIPEGYSVSREKKERFSLILESASTNQTSMYLCASSFRGAGENIQYFGAGTRLSVL.

The V call is TRBV6-5, the J call TRBJ2-1; TRBD2 matches 9 bases. Germline V CDR1 and CDR2: MNHEY, SVGAGI. The ends lost 0 bases at V and 8 bases at J; junction bases unmatched: 8. This CDR3 has 16 residues. The CDR3 protein is CASSYSASGVQDEQFF. Written as DNA, the CDR3 is TGTGCCAGCAGTTACTCGGCTAGCGGGGTTCAGGATGAGCAGTTCTTC.

The chain recombines TRBV6-1 with TRBJ2-7; 8 positions match TRBD2. CDR1 is MNHNS and CDR2 is SASEGT in the germline V gene. The CDR3 covers 16 residues. J was trimmed by 2 bases and V by 4 bases; bases with no gene match: 10. CDR3 nucleotides: TGTGCCAGCAGTGCCAGGACTAGCCCGCGGACCTACGAGCAGTACTTC. Its protein is CASSARTSPRTYEQYF.

The sample holds a few counts of this clone. The rearrangement joins TRBV9 to TRBJ1-2; a weak D match, TRBD1 (6 bases). The CDR3 covers 14 residues. CDR1 is SGDLS and CDR2 is YYNGEE in the germline V gene. The V and J ends lost 0 bases and 5 bases respectively, with 11 bases between them. The CDR3 here is CASSVGRGQYGYTF. The CDR3 region has the DNA TGTGCCAGCAGCGTAGGCAGGGGACAATATGGCTACACCTTC.